The 22 T cell receptor beta chains presented below share a single source sample, sequenced in a study of CD8 T cells in Susac syndrome. cDNA came from approximately 0.5 to 1 ug RNA primed by random hexamers. TCRdb independently ran MiXCR on the immunoSEQ multiplex PCR reads; one entry per CDR3 protein. The sample records around 120,000 distinct CDR3 sequences, around 94% being singletons. The material sequenced was CD4+ T cells from PBMCs. These receptors were obtained from a human donor with multiple sclerosis.

CDR3: CSVDKREGDTQYF. CDR3 in DNA: TGCAGCGTTGATAAGCGGGAGGGGGATACGCAGTATTTT. V and J are TRBV29-1 and TRBJ2-3, with TRBD2 matching over 10 bases. This CDR3 contains 13 residues. The V segment lost 3 bases and the J segment 6 bases; nucleotides outside the gene matches: 3. CDR1 is SQVTM, CDR2 ANQGSEA, per germline.

The chain has TRBV6-2 or TRBV6-3 and TRBJ1-2; maybe TRBD1 (6 bases). The V end was cut by 7 bases, the J end by 7 bases, with 13 bases between. This CDR3 is 12 amino acids long. Germline-derived CDR1 and CDR2 are MNHEY and SVGEGT. CDR3 in DNA: TGTGCCAGCACCTCCGACAGGAGTGGCTACACCTTC. Translation: CASTSDRSGYTF.

The table lists this clonotype with a count of one. The chain combines TRBV29-1 with TRBJ2-5; D possibly corresponds to TRBD1 (5 bases). Germline V gives CDR1 SQVTM, CDR2 ANQGSEA. The CDR3 is 12 amino acids. The V end was cut by 5 bases, the J end by 9 bases, with 16 bases between. Here the CDR3 DNA reads TGCAGCGTTCTTGCAGGGATAGTGGCCCAGTACTTC. Translated, it gives CSVLAGIVAQYF.

The V and J genes are TRBV12-3 or TRBV12-4 and TRBJ1-2; the D is unclear. This CDR3 comprises 12 residues. V gave up 1 base and J gave up 6 bases, with 6 bases separating them. The CDR3 sequence: CASSLVSDGYTF. DNA for the CDR3: TGTGCCAGCAGTTTAGTGTCCGATGGCTACACCTTC.

The chain has TRBV5-1 and TRBJ2-2, with 7 bases that match TRBD1. CDR3 length equals 13 residues. Germline V lookup: CDR1 SGHRS, CDR2 YFSETQ. The ends lost 3 bases at V and 6 bases at J; junction bases unmatched: 2. In DNA form, the CDR3 reads TGCGCCAGCAGCTCGACAGGGCCCGGGGAGCTGTTTTTT. This translates into CASSSTGPGELFF.

This sequence joins TRBV7-2 and TRBJ2-4; 8 nucleotides line up with TRBD2. The CDR3 has 16 amino acids. CDR1 and CDR2 from the germline V gene are SGHTA and FQGNSA. Unmatched junction bases numbered 8, after V lost 5 bases and J lost 2 bases. The CDR3 region has the DNA TGTGCCAGCAGCCCCCACGGGGGGGCGACCAAAAACATTCAGTACTTC. It yields the protein CASSPHGGATKNIQYF.

This chain's CDR3 is CAISESTSGETQYF. The CDR3 DNA follows: TGTGCCATCAGTGAGTCGACTAGCGGGGAGACCCAGTACTTC. This chain links TRBV10-3 with TRBJ2-5, with 10 bases aligning to TRBD2. The CDR3 is 14 residues long. V was pared by 0 bases and J by 5 bases, with 0 bases of the junction left unmatched. Germline values: CDR1 ENHRY, CDR2 SYGVKD.

V gene TRBV18 combines with J gene TRBJ2-7, with 7 bases lining up with TRBD2. Germline CDR1 and CDR2: KGHSH and LQKENI. This CDR3 has 14 residues. Trimming cost V 2 bases and J 4 bases; bases outside gene matches: 5. The CDR3 coding sequence is TGTGCCAGCTCACCAACGGAGGGAGGGTACGAGCAGTACTTC. This codes for CASSPTEGGYEQYF.

The gene calls are TRBV7-6 and TRBJ2-7, with D unresolved. Germline V lookup: CDR1 SGHVS, CDR2 FNYEAQ. This CDR3 comprises 13 residues. The V end was cut by 5 bases, the J end by 6 bases, with 14 bases between. CDR3 in amino acids: CASSPRVAGEQYF. CDR3 nucleotides: TGTGCCAGCAGCCCCCGGGTAGCAGGCGAGCAGTACTTC.

This chain joins TRBV20-1 and TRBJ2-7; no clear D gene. Germline loops: CDR1 DFQATT, CDR2 SNEGSKA (reference sequence). There are 14 residues in the CDR3. The V end was cut by 0 bases, the J end by 0 bases, with 9 bases between. The CDR3 nucleotides are TGCAGTGCTAGAGATGCCTTGAGCTCCTACGAGCAGTACTTC. Its protein product is CSARDALSSYEQYF.

The chain recombines TRBV6-1 with TRBJ2-4; 7 nucleotides line up with TRBD2. Germline assignment: CDR1 MNHNS and CDR2 SASEGT. Losses at the gene ends were 5 bases for V and 0 bases for J; bases not matched to a gene: 13. CDR3 size: 18 residues. CDR3 region: CASSPYSTSEIAKNIQYF. CDR3 nucleotides: TGTGCCAGCAGTCCTTACTCAACTAGCGAAATAGCCAAAAACATTCAGTACTTC.

The V gene is TRBV10-2, the J gene TRBJ1-4; TRBD1 matches 7 bases. The junction had 7 bases not matched to a gene; V was cut back by 4 bases and J by 11 bases. The CDR3 has 13 residues. The V gene's germline CDR1 is WSHSY and CDR2 SAAADI. CDR3 DNA sequence: TGCGCCAGCAGTGGACGGGACAGCGGGAAACTGTTTTTT. This sequence encodes CASSGRDSGKLFF.

The chain is built from TRBV6-2 or TRBV6-3 and TRBJ2-7, with a possible D match to TRBD2 (5 bases). The CDR3 is 16 residues long. Trimming took off 2 bases at V and 5 bases at J, with 19 bases between the two ends. Germline V gene data show CDR1 as MNHEY and CDR2 as SVGEGT. The CDR3 loop is CASSYPRGGLFDEQYF. As DNA, the CDR3 is TGTGCCAGCAGTTACCCTCGCGGCGGGCTATTCGACGAGCAGTACTTC.

The CDR3 loop is CASSLAGTGVIQETQYF. The DNA of the CDR3 is TGCGCCAGCAGCTTGGCAGGGACAGGGGTGATCCAAGAGACCCAGTACTTC. This chain connects TRBV5-1 to TRBJ2-5; 10 positions agree with TRBD1. Germline trimming cut 0 bases from V and 1 base from J; bases unmatched to any gene: 6. This CDR3 is built from 17 residues. From germline, CDR1 is SGHRS and CDR2 YFSETQ.

The chain joins TRBV30 to TRBJ2-6; D is unclear. The CDR3 consists of 15 residues. The germline V and J ends were trimmed by 1 base and 0 bases, with 7 bases remaining between them. Germline values: CDR1 GTSNPN, CDR2 SVGIG (reference sequence). The CDR3 sequence is CAWSGKDSGANVLTF. The CDR3 DNA sequence: TGTGCCTGGAGTGGGAAGGACTCTGGGGCCAACGTCCTGACTTTC.

The genes are TRBV15 and TRBJ1-5; no firm D call. This CDR3 has 13 amino acids. Germline V CDR1 and CDR2: LNHNV, YYDKDF (reference sequence). V was pared by 6 bases and J by 5 bases, with 11 bases between. CDR3 DNA sequence: TGTGCCACCAGTTTGGGCCCCGATCAGCCCCAGCATTTT. This codes for CATSLGPDQPQHF.

The chain couples TRBV7-2 to TRBJ2-1, with TRBD2 matching 8 bases. The CDR3 is made up of 14 amino acids. After removal of 5 bases from V and 4 bases from J, the junction contained 4 bases not matched to a gene. Germline lookup yields CDR1 SGHTA and CDR2 FQGNSA. CDR3 amino acids: CASSAGLEYNEQFF. The CDR3 bases are TGTGCCAGCAGCGCGGGACTAGAATACAATGAGCAGTTCTTC.

The V gene is TRBV4-3, the J gene TRBJ2-2; 12 bases are a match to TRBD2. CDR1 and CDR2 (germline): LGHNA, YSLEER. After removal of 1 base from V and 5 bases from J, the junction contained 5 bases not matched to a gene. CDR3 size: 17 residues. CDR3 region: CASSQALAGGDTGELFF. CDR3 coding DNA: TGCGCCAGCAGCCAAGCTCTAGCGGGGGGGGATACCGGGGAGCTGTTTTTT.

The J gene is TRBJ2-7, the V gene TRBV7-8; 8 nucleotides match TRBD1. Germline V gene sequence: CDR1 SGHVS, CDR2 FQNEAQ. After removal of 5 bases from V and 2 bases from J, the junction contained 8 bases not matched to a gene. CDR3 length: 15 residues. CDR3 sequence (DNA): TGTGCCAGCAGCCCCCGGGACAGGCTAACCTACGAGCAGTACTTC. Protein product: CASSPRDRLTYEQYF.

The J gene is TRBJ2-3, the V gene TRBV30; D gene uncertain. The V end was cut by 3 bases, the J end by 5 bases, with 9 bases between. Germline V gives CDR1 GTSNPN, CDR2 SVGIG (reference sequence). The CDR3 is 12 amino acids. The CDR3 coding sequence is TGTGCCTGGAGCCCGGGCGGAGATACGCAGTATTTT. Amino acids: CAWSPGGDTQYF.

The V call is TRBV3-1, the J call TRBJ1-1, with D possibly TRBD1 on 6 matching bases. The CDR3 consists of 13 residues. V lost 3 bases to trimming and J lost 6 bases, with 11 bases between them. Per the germline V gene, CDR1 is LGHDT and CDR2 is YNNKEL (reference sequence). CDR3 protein: CASSQGARAEAFF. The CDR3 nucleotides are TGTGCCAGCAGCCAGGGGGCCCGCGCTGAAGCTTTCTTT.

The chain is built from TRBV12-3 or TRBV12-4 and TRBJ1-2; 7 bases are a match to TRBD1. The CDR3 spans 15 residues. V was pared by 7 bases and J by 2 bases, with 10 bases of the junction left unmatched. The CDR3 DNA reads TGTGCCAGCACCGTGGGACAGCGCCAAAACTATGGCTACACCTTC. Its translation: CASTVGQRQNYGYTF.